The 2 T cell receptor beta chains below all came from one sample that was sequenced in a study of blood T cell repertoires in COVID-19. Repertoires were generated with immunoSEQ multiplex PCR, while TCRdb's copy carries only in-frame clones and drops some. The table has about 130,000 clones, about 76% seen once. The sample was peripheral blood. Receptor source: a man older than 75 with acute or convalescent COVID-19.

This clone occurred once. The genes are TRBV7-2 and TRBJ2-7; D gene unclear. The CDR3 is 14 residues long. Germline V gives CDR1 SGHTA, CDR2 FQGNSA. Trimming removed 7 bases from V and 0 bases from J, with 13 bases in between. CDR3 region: CASKPPWSSYEQYF. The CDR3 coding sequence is TGTGCCAGCAAGCCTCCTTGGAGCTCCTACGAGCAGTACTTC. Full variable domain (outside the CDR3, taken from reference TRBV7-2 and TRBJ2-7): GAGVSQSPSNKVTEKGKDVELRCDPISGHTALYWYRQSLGQGLEFLIYFQGNSAPDKSGLPSDRFSAERTGGSVSTLTIQRTQQEDSAVYLCASKPPWSSYEQYFGPGTRLTVT.

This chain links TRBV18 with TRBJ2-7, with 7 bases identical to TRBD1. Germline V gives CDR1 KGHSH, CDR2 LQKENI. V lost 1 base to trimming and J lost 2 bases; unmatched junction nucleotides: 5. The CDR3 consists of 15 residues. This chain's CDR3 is CASSPQRQGTYEQYF. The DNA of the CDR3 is TGTGCCAGCTCACCACAGAGACAGGGAACCTACGAGCAGTACTTC.